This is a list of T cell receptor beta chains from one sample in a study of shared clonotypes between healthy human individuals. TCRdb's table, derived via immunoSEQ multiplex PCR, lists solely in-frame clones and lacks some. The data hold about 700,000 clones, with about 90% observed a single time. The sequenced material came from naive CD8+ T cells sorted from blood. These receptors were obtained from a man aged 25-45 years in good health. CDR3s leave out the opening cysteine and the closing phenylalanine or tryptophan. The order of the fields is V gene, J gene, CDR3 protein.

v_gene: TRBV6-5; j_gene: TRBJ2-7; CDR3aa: ASTGTGGYEQY
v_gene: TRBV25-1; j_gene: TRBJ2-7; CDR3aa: ASSELRQGSSYEQY
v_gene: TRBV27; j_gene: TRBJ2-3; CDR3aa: ASSSVSGTDTQY
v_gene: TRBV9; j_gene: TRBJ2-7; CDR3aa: ASSVLGTRDEQY
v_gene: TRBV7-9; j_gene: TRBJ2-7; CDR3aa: ASSLLLAGVPYEQY
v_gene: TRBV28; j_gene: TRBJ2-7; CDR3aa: ASSFGQAYEQY
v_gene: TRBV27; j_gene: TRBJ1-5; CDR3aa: ASSWGQGGNQPQH
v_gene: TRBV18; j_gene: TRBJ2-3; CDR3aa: ASSRTSGLYTDTQY
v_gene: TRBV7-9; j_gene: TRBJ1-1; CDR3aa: ASSHRDRGSGNTEAF
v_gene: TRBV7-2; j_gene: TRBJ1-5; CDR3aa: ASSLGVGNQPQH
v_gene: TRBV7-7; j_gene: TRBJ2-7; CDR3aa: ASSFLRGYEQY
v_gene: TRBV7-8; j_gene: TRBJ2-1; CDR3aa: ASRSPNILAGVPRDGEQF
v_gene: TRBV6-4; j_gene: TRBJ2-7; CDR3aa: ASSDSPGYEQY
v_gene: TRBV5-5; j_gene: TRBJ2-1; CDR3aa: ASSLARQSSYNEQF
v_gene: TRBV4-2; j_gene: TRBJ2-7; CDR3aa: ASSQISGRTYEQY
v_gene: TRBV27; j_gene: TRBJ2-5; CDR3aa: ASGQGRETQY
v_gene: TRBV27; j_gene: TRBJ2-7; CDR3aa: ASSVRGGYEQY
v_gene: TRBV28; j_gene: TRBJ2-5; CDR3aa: ASRKTEYQETQY
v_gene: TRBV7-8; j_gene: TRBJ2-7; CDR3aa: ASSPVGSTTYEQY
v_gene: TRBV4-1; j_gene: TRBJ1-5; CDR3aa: ASSHVGGDSSQPQH
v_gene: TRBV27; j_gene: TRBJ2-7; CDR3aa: ASSFRGQVYEQY
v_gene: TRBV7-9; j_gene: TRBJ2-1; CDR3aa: ASSFGLDSYNEQF
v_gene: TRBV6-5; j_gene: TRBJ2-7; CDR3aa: ASRDGTLEQY
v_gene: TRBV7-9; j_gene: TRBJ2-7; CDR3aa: ASSLERVDDEQY
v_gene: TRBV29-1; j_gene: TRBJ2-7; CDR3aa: SVEDRAALGNGYEQY
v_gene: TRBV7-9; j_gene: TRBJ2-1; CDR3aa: ASSLARSGLYNEQF
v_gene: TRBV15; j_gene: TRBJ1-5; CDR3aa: ATSRDRGREPQH
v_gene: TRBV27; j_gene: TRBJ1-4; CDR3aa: ASTAGPAVNEKLF
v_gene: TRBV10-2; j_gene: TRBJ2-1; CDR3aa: ASSAQPGEQF
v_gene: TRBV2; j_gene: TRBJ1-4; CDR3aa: ASIGSNEKLF
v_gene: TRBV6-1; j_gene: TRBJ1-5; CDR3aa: ASGWTGPADQPQH
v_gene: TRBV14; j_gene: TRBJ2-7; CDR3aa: ASSPSGNSYEQY
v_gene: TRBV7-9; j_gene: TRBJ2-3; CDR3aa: ASSPRTKDTQY
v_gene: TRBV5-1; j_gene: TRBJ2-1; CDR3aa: ASSLEQFYNEQF
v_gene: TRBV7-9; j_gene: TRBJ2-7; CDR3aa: ASSLPRDRALNYEQY
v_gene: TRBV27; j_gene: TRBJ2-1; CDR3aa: ASSLALAGAGEQF
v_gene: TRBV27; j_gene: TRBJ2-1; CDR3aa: ASSLSARNEQF
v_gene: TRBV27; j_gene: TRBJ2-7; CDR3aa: ATKLGPLHEQY
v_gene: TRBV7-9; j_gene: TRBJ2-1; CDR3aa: ASSLAVGSNEQF
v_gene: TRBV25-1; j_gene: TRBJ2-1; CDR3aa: ASSEYERESLPYNEQF